Below are 29 T cell receptor beta chains sequenced from a single sample in a study of T-cell reconstitution after alpha-beta-depleted transplantation in children. Preparation of the TCRbeta library used unique molecular identifiers. Each CDR3 protein gets one entry after TCRdb re-called the PCR reads with MiXCR. The profile shows 450,000 to 600,000 distinct CDR3 sequences, about a sixth of them singletons. Sequenced here: PBMCs from the stem cell graft donor, sampled from the stem cell graft. Source of these receptors: a human donor who donated a stem cell graft to a child with acute lymphoblastic leukemia.

The chain is built from TRBV5-6 and TRBJ1-3; 8 positions agree with TRBD1. V trimming: 3 bases; J trimming: 0 bases; junction bases outside the gene matches: 11. The V gene's germline CDR1 is SGHDT and CDR2 YYEEEE. The CDR3 is 18 amino acids. CDR3 DNA sequence: TGTGCCAGCAGCTCCCCAGGAGGGACAGGTTACTCTGGAAACACCATATATTTT. This encodes CASSSPGGTGYSGNTIYF.

V is TRBV27 and J is TRBJ2-4; 7 bases match TRBD1. V was pared by 4 bases and J by 7 bases, with 10 bases of the junction left unmatched. Germline V CDR1 and CDR2: MNHEY, SMNVEV (reference sequence). The CDR3 spans 15 residues. The CDR3 sequence is CASSSWTGRSNIQYF. Here the CDR3 DNA reads TGTGCCAGCAGTTCGTGGACAGGTCGGTCGAACATTCAGTACTTC.

The chain is built from TRBV5-1 and TRBJ2-1; a possible D gene is TRBD2 (6 bases). CDR1 and CDR2 from the germline V gene are SGHRS and YFSETQ. Trimming took off 5 bases at V and 0 bases at J, with 12 bases between the two ends. CDR3 size: 15 residues. The CDR3 nucleotides read TGCGCCAGCAGGAAAAGGGACTCCTCCTACAATGAGCAGTTCTTC. Translated: CASRKRDSSYNEQFF.

This clonotype has a handful of counts. The chain joins TRBV12-3 or TRBV12-4 to TRBJ2-7; 8 nucleotides align to TRBD1. V trimming: 4 bases; J trimming: 2 bases; junction bases outside the gene matches: 7. The CDR3 consists of 15 residues. The CDR3 DNA sequence: TGTGCCAGCAGTTCTTGGACAGGGCTAACCTACGAGCAGTACTTC. Protein product: CASSSWTGLTYEQYF.

V gene TRBV27 combines with J gene TRBJ1-5; 10 nucleotides agree with TRBD1. V lost 5 bases to trimming and J lost 7 bases; unmatched junction nucleotides: 2. The CDR3 totals 13 residues. Per the germline V gene, CDR1 is MNHEY and CDR2 is SMNVEV (reference sequence). CDR3 bases: TGTGCCAGCAGTAGGACAGGGGGGCAGCCCCAGCATTTT. The encoded protein is CASSRTGGQPQHF.

This clonotype was counted between two and nine times. DNA for the CDR3: TGCGCCAGCAGCCCGTCCTTGCGGGGAGACGAGCAGTACTTC. Translating it yields CASSPSLRGDEQYF. The rearrangement joins TRBV4-1 to TRBJ2-7; tentatively, D is TRBD2 (6 bases). Trimming cost V 4 bases and J 5 bases, with 15 bases left between them. Germline V CDR1 and CDR2: MGHRA, YSYEKL. The length of the CDR3 is 14 residues.

The chain links TRBV29-1 to TRBJ1-1; unclear D gene. CDR1 and CDR2 (germline): SQVTM, ANQGSEA. The CDR3 is made up of 14 amino acids. With 5 bases removed from V and 0 bases from J, the gap between germline ends came to 13 bases. The CDR3 here is CSVYSNGMNTEAFF. The CDR3, as DNA: TGCAGCGTTTACTCCAATGGGATGAACACTGAAGCTTTCTTT.

V is TRBV7-2 and J is TRBJ1-2, with 10 bases aligning to TRBD1. Germline trimming cut 4 bases from V and 6 bases from J; bases unmatched to any gene: 5. There are 14 residues in the CDR3. Germline values: CDR1 SGHTA, CDR2 FQGNSA. CDR3 bases: TGTGCCAGCAGCTATTTCGGGACAGGGGATGGCTACACCTTC. It is translated as CASSYFGTGDGYTF.

The V call is TRBV9, the J call TRBJ2-3, with a possible D match to TRBD1 (6 bases). Trimming left V 2 bases short and J 0 bases short, with 13 bases between. The CDR3 sequence is 16 residues long. In germline, CDR1 is SGDLS, CDR2 YYNGEE. CDR3: CASSVRGSTSTDTQYF. The CDR3 DNA follows: TGTGCCAGCAGCGTGAGGGGGAGCACTAGCACAGATACGCAGTATTTT.

The chain has TRBV6-2 or TRBV6-3 and TRBJ2-1; D remains ambiguous. Germline V gene data show CDR1 as MNHEY and CDR2 as SVGEGT. This CDR3 has 15 residues. V was pared by 2 bases and J by 6 bases, with 14 bases between. The CDR3 DNA reads TGTGCCAGCAGTTACACGATGAGAGCCAGCAATGAGCAGTTCTTC. This sequence encodes CASSYTMRASNEQFF.

The V gene is TRBV9, the J gene TRBJ2-1; D gene uncertain. V was cut by 1 base and J by 6 bases, with 5 bases left in between. This CDR3 comprises 12 residues. The V gene's germline CDR1 is SGDLS and CDR2 YYNGEE. DNA of the CDR3: TGTGCCAGCAGCGTACCGGGCAATGAGCAGTTCTTC. Amino acids: CASSVPGNEQFF.

The chain combines TRBV20-1 with TRBJ2-3; possibly TRBD1 or TRBD2 for D (5 bases each). CDR1 and CDR2 from the germline V gene are DFQATT and SNEGSKA (reference sequence). CDR3 length equals 14 residues. The germline V and J ends were trimmed by 6 bases and 6 bases, with 19 bases remaining between them. The CDR3: CSARGAVPGDTQYF. CDR3 nucleotide sequence: TGCAGTGCCCGAGGGGCGGTACCAGGGGATACGCAGTATTTT.

The V call is TRBV5-1, the J call TRBJ2-7, with 7 bases identical to TRBD2. In germline, CDR1 is SGHRS, CDR2 YFSETQ. This CDR3 region has 16 residues. V lost 3 bases to trimming and J lost 3 bases; unmatched junction nucleotides: 12. The chain's CDR3 is CASSSTGTNGGYEQYF. As DNA, the CDR3 is TGCGCCAGCAGCTCAACCGGGACTAATGGGGGCTACGAGCAGTACTTC.

The chain has TRBV24-1 and TRBJ2-2; D is possibly TRBD2 (6 bases). The CDR3 sequence is 17 residues long. Trimming stripped 2 bases from V and 1 base from J, with 13 bases between. Germline V gives CDR1 KGHDR, CDR2 SFDVKD. CDR3: CATSDSYRLVNTGELFF. The CDR3, as DNA: TGTGCCACCAGTGATTCCTACAGACTAGTGAACACCGGGGAGCTGTTTTTT.

The chain carries TRBV14 and TRBJ2-1; D unresolved. V was cut by 0 bases and J by 5 bases, with 8 bases left in between. Germline CDR1 SGHDN, CDR2 FVKESK. The CDR3 is 14 amino acids. The CDR3 spells CASSQDARDNEQFF. Written as DNA, the CDR3 is TGTGCCAGCAGCCAAGACGCGAGAGACAATGAGCAGTTCTTC.

This clonotype was picked up a small number of times. The V gene is TRBV5-1, the J gene TRBJ2-1; 8 nucleotides line up with TRBD2. This CDR3 has 16 amino acids. Trimming at V came to 7 bases and at J to 3 bases, leaving 12 bases not matched to a gene. CDR1 and CDR2 from the germline V gene are SGHRS and YFSETQ. CDR3 sequence reads: CASSAGGPPSYNEQFF. Written as DNA, the CDR3 is TGCGCCAGCTCGGCGGGAGGCCCCCCGAGCTACAATGAGCAGTTCTTC.

This clonotype occurred a few times. The V call is TRBV7-9, the J call TRBJ1-1, with 8 bases aligning to TRBD1. Losses at the gene ends were 5 bases for V and 7 bases for J; bases not matched to a gene: 6. The CDR3 extends over 13 amino acids. Germline assignment: CDR1 SEHNR and CDR2 FQNEAQ (reference sequence). The chain's CDR3 is CASSHQGTGEAFF. Here the CDR3 DNA reads TGTGCCAGCAGCCATCAAGGGACAGGTGAAGCTTTCTTT.

The rearrangement links TRBV12-3 or TRBV12-4 to TRBJ1-5; D remains unclear. V lost 4 bases, J lost 3 bases, and 10 bases lay in between. The CDR3 length is 14 residues. In DNA form, the CDR3 reads TGTGCCAGCAGTTACGCGGGGTACAATCAGCCCCAGCATTTT. This codes for CASSYAGYNQPQHF.

This clonotype showed up many times. The chain is built from TRBV9 and TRBJ2-1; TRBD2 aligns across 9 bases. V dropped 3 bases and J dropped 3; count of bases not matched to a gene: 7. This CDR3 has 16 amino acids. Germline assignment: CDR1 SGDLS and CDR2 YYNGEE. CDR3 region: CASSATSGAIYNEQFF. The CDR3, as DNA: TGTGCCAGCAGCGCGACTAGCGGAGCGATCTACAATGAGCAGTTCTTC.

The gene calls are TRBV15 and TRBJ2-1; 9 bases are shared with TRBD1. This CDR3 is built from 11 residues. Germline assignment: CDR1 LNHNV and CDR2 YYDKDF (reference sequence). V lost 7 bases, J lost 14 bases, and 6 bases stayed unmatched. The CDR3 spells CATNRRQGEFF. The DNA of the CDR3 is TGTGCCACCAACAGGCGACAGGGGGAGTTCTTC.

The CDR3 region is CASRKEPGQGTSHEQYF. In DNA, the CDR3 is TGTGCCAGCAGAAAGGAGCCGGGACAGGGTACATCACACGAGCAGTACTTC. The chain combines TRBV6-1 with TRBJ2-7, with TRBD1 matching 9 bases. The V and J ends lost 6 bases and 5 bases, in that order; junction bases with no gene match: 17. The CDR3 is made up of 17 amino acids. Per the germline V gene, CDR1 is MNHNS and CDR2 is SASEGT.

J is TRBJ2-1 and V is TRBV5-1; the D gene is possibly TRBD2 (6 bases). CDR3 length: 16 residues. Trimming shortened V by 4 bases and J by 2 bases, and 16 bases separated the two germline ends. Germline values: CDR1 SGHRS, CDR2 YFSETQ. The chain's CDR3 is CASSRQREDPYNEQFF. In DNA, the CDR3 is TGCGCCAGCAGCCGACAAAGGGAGGACCCCTACAATGAGCAGTTCTTC.

The chain combines TRBV9 with TRBJ2-2, with no clear D. Trimming took off 0 bases at V and 0 bases at J, with 12 bases between the two ends. CDR1 is SGDLS and CDR2 is YYNGEE in the germline V gene. CDR3 size: 17 residues. CDR3 coding DNA: TGTGCCAGCAGCGTAGCTGTAAGCAAAGCGAACACCGGGGAGCTGTTTTTT. It yields the protein CASSVAVSKANTGELFF.

Only a few counts were recorded for this clonotype. This chain connects TRBV11-2 to TRBJ2-3, with 12 bases matching TRBD2. Germline V gene lookup returns CDR1 SGHAT and CDR2 FQNNGV. With 2 bases clipped from V and 4 bases from J, the junction kept 13 bases outside the gene matches. There are 19 residues in the CDR3. CDR3 protein: CASSLFPSGRAGDSDTQYF. CDR3 nucleotides: TGTGCCAGCAGCTTATTTCCTAGCGGGAGGGCCGGAGATTCAGATACGCAGTATTTT.

This chain joins TRBV5-6 and TRBJ2-7; D might be TRBD2 (6 bases). Germline CDR1 is SGHDT and CDR2 is YYEEEE. Deletions cut 3 bases from V and 2 bases from J, with 15 bases between. The CDR3 has 15 amino acids. CDR3: CASSSTLGLAYEQYF. DNA for the CDR3: TGTGCCAGCAGCTCGACTTTGGGACTTGCCTACGAGCAGTACTTC.

This chain links TRBV20-1 with TRBJ1-3; 8 nucleotides line up with TRBD1. CDR1 DFQATT and CDR2 SNEGSKA come from the germline V gene (reference sequence). Germline trimming cut 2 bases from V and 0 bases from J; bases unmatched to any gene: 15. This CDR3 has 19 residues. The CDR3: CSARNFRDRTPSSGNTIYF. The DNA of the CDR3 is TGCAGTGCTAGAAACTTCCGGGACAGGACTCCCAGCTCTGGAAACACCATATATTTT.

V and J are TRBV20-1 and TRBJ2-7; no clear D. The CDR3 loop spans 13 amino acids. Between the trimmed V and J ends, which lost 3 bases and 5 bases, there was a span of 14 bases. Germline CDR1 and CDR2: DFQATT and SNEGSKA (reference sequence). As DNA, the CDR3 is TGCAGTGCTAGGAACAGCAATCCTGACGAGCAGTACTTC. This gives the protein CSARNSNPDEQYF.

This clonotype was detected a few times. This chain joins TRBV21-1 and TRBJ1-1; the table's D gene call, TRBD1, was not cross checked with the DNA. TRBV21-1 is a recognized pseudogene. This CDR3 is 17 amino acids long. CDR3 residues: CASSKARIRQVNTEAFF. CDR3 in DNA: TGTGCCAGCAGCAAAGCGCGGATTAGACAGGTGAACACTGAAGCTTTCTTT.

The CDR3 region is CASSLATGQFF. CDR3 coding DNA: TGTGCCAGCAGTTTAGCCACGGGGCAGTTCTTC. The chain links TRBV12-3 or TRBV12-4 to TRBJ2-1; D is unresolved. This CDR3 contains 11 residues. Trimming shortened V by 0 bases and J by 12 bases, and 6 bases separated the two germline ends.